The entry that follows covers one TCR beta chain sequence. Its antigen is not identified. The source of the sample is a study of T cells in Graves' hyperthyroidism and ophthalmopathy. Notes on the study in general: Ophthalmopathy was model-predicted a median approximately six months pre-onset.

Amplified TCR beta CDR3 regions came from RNA transcripts. Researchers ran a first-round RT-PCR on the TCR CDR3 using the HTBI primer set. TCRdb re-called the multiplex PCR reads through MiXCR, storing one row per CDR3 protein. The top ten clones hold around a quarter of a sample with a few hundred thousand distinct CDR3 sequences, around a sixth of them seen once. The receptor was derived from a woman between 18 and 29 years old with Graves' hyperthyroidism that later progressed to Graves' ophthalmopathy. The sequencing sample was made of blood.

This CDR3 is CSAESSGSAGNEQFF. The DNA of the CDR3 is TGCAGTGCTGAGTCTAGCGGATCCGCAGGCAATGAGCAGTTCTTC. The J gene is TRBJ2-1, the V gene TRBV20-1, with 7 bases lining up with TRBD2. The V gene end was trimmed by 5 bases and the J gene end by 6 bases; junction bases not matched to a gene: 13. The CDR3 has 15 amino acids. Germline V gives CDR1 DFQATT, CDR2 SNEGSKA (reference sequence).